This TCR beta chain was observed in a study of regulatory T cells in long-lasting Graves disease. The germline V gene has CDR1 DFQATT and CDR2 SNEGSKA (reference sequence). Trimming removed 2 bases from V and 3 bases from J; junction bases left unmatched: 8. There are 15 residues in the CDR3. Time point in this sample: newly diagnosed GD, antithyroid drugs for less than 3 months. PBMC RNA served as the TCR library source. Building the TCR beta libraries relied on iRepertoire HTBI primers, and CDR3 regions underwent Arm-PCR. In TCRdb, the multiplex PCR reads were re-called with MiXCR into one record per CDR3 protein. The table has a few hundred thousand distinct CDR3 sequences, about 10% seen once. Study-level points and caveats: TRBV28, TRBJ1-2 and TRBJ2-5 emerged as the favored segments in persistent disease.

This clonotype was detected ten times or more. Its specificity is not known. These data also featured in a second study, about T cells in Graves' hyperthyroidism and ophthalmopathy.

The chain joins TRBV20-1 to TRBJ2-3, with 7 bases aligning to TRBD1. The input for sequencing was peripheral blood mononuclear cells (PBMCs), taken at new diagnosis, from a patient treated with antithyroid drugs. The clonotype was recovered from a woman aged 18 to 35 with Graves disease. The CDR3 sequence: CSARPRDRGTDTQYF. The DNA for the CDR3 is TGCAGTGCTAGACCACGGGACAGAGGTACAGATACGCAGTATTTT.